Listed here is a single T cell receptor beta chain. These data come from a study of blood T cell repertoires in COVID-19. Looking at the study overall: PBMCs, B-cell-depleted T cells, or T cells were the source of the cDNA or gDNA that made up the material.

As processed by the authors: Amplification from reference gene primers served as the basis for estimated nucleated cell counts. Method: immunoSEQ multiplex PCR; TCRdb's copy keeps in-frame clones and lacks some. For V, J and clone size, that table is used; D and trimming come from the DNA. The sample lists approximately 280,000 clones; 80% to 95% were seen once. Seattle patients were enrolled during active infection and followed longitudinally. Germline loops: CDR1 SNHLY, CDR2 FYNNEI. The V end was cut by 8 bases, the J end by 4 bases, with 14 bases between. The CDR3 runs 13 residues. This receptor was identified in a woman in her twenties or thirties with COVID-19, enrolled during active disease. The sequencing sample was made of peripheral blood. The V call is TRBV2, the J call TRBJ1-2, with D possibly being TRBD1 (6 bases). CDR3 coding DNA: TGTGCCAGCGCCAGGGGCGTTGTCTATGGCTACACCTTC. Its translation is CASARGVVYGYTF. Supplemented by reference TRBV2 and TRBJ1-2, the full variable domain reads EPEVTQTPSHQVTQMGQEVILRCVPISNHLYFYWYRQILGQKVEFLVSFYNNEISEKSEIFDDQFSVERPDGSNFTLKIRSTKLEDSAMYFCASARGVVYGYTFGSGTRLTVV.